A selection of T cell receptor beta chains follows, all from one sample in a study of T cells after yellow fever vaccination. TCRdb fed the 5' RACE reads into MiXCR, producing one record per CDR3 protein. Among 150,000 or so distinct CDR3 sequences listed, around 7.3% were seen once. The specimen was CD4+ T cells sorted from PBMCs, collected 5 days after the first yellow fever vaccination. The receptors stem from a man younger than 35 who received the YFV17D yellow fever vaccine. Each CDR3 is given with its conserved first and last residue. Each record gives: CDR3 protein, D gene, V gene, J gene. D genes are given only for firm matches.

CDR3 protein: CASSSLQGTNEQYF
D gene: .
V gene: TRBV19
J gene: TRBJ2-7

CDR3 protein: CASTGRLLVSDTQYF
D gene: .
V gene: TRBV2
J gene: TRBJ2-3

CDR3 protein: CASSATGVEQYF
D gene: TRBD1
V gene: TRBV6-5
J gene: TRBJ2-7

CDR3 protein: CASSVGNPNTGELFF
D gene: .
V gene: TRBV9
J gene: TRBJ2-2

CDR3 protein: CASSAGTKSNQPQHF
D gene: .
V gene: TRBV9
J gene: TRBJ1-5

CDR3 protein: CASSSRGPDTQYF
D gene: TRBD1
V gene: TRBV3-1
J gene: TRBJ2-3

CDR3 protein: CASSLGAAQPQHF
D gene: .
V gene: TRBV6-6
J gene: TRBJ1-5

CDR3 protein: CASSFQGANGNTIYF
D gene: TRBD1
V gene: TRBV7-2
J gene: TRBJ1-3

CDR3 protein: CASSPTVSGANVLTF
D gene: .
V gene: TRBV5-1
J gene: TRBJ2-6

CDR3 protein: CASSSDRLAGELFF
D gene: .
V gene: TRBV7-8
J gene: TRBJ2-2

CDR3 protein: CASRQQGHGELFF
D gene: .
V gene: TRBV19
J gene: TRBJ2-2

CDR3 protein: CASSSTSFRGNTIYF
D gene: .
V gene: TRBV7-2
J gene: TRBJ1-3

CDR3 protein: CASSPSTIPYGYTF
D gene: .
V gene: TRBV7-2
J gene: TRBJ1-2

CDR3 protein: CASSSPDQTGGLYGYTF
D gene: TRBD1
V gene: TRBV28
J gene: TRBJ1-2

CDR3 protein: CATELAGGPVQYF
D gene: TRBD2
V gene: TRBV10-2
J gene: TRBJ2-3

CDR3 protein: CASSSLAGSYPDTQYF
D gene: TRBD2
V gene: TRBV7-6
J gene: TRBJ2-3

CDR3 protein: CASSSPTGLAGGPPSGETQYF
D gene: TRBD2
V gene: TRBV7-2
J gene: TRBJ2-5

CDR3 protein: CASSHHSYRPGNQPQHF
D gene: .
V gene: TRBV23-1
J gene: TRBJ1-5

CDR3 protein: CASSEPNTEAFF
D gene: .
V gene: TRBV25-1
J gene: TRBJ1-1

CDR3 protein: CASSLDMVAGELFF
D gene: .
V gene: TRBV7-2
J gene: TRBJ2-2